This is a list of T cell receptor beta chains from one sample in a study of blood T cells in healthy people across ages. MiXCR was run by TCRdb on the 5' RACE reads, yielding one entry per CDR3 protein. In the table there are roughly 860,000 distinct CDR3 sequences, less than 80% of which are singletons. What was sequenced was blood. The source is a man aged 25 to 40 in good health. The CDR3 runs from the conserved cysteine through the conserved F or W. Fields, in order: V gene, D gene, J gene, clone size, CDR3 protein, CDR3 DNA. A D gene is named only where the DNA matches it firmly. Not all rows give a size; the values are once, few, many and, for expanded clones, a class.

TRBV27	NA	TRBJ2-1	few	CASSLSVTEQFF	TGTGCCAGCAGTCTTAGCGTAACTGAGCAGTTCTTC
TRBV3-1	NA	TRBJ2-7	NA	CASSQWTDGHNDEQYF	TGTGCCAGCAGCCAGTGGACCGATGGACATAACGACGAGCAGTACTTC
TRBV4-2	NA	TRBJ2-7	NA	CASSQDAAGKTYEQYF	TGTGCCAGCAGCCAAGACGCTGCAGGGAAAACCTACGAGCAGTACTTC
TRBV15	NA	TRBJ2-3	few	CATSRVTWDTQYF	TGTGCCACCAGCAGAGTGACTTGGGATACGCAGTATTTT
TRBV2	TRBD2	TRBJ2-7	NA	CASSPSGGALHEQYF	TGTGCCAGCAGCCCTAGCGGGGGGGCTCTCCACGAGCAGTACTTC
TRBV7-2	NA	TRBJ2-7	NA	CASSSPPGPYEQYF	TGTGCCAGCAGCTCCCCCCCCGGCCCCTACGAGCAGTACTTC
TRBV4-1	TRBD2	TRBJ2-5	NA	CASSLIAGGRLETQYF	TGCGCCAGCAGCCTCATAGCGGGGGGCCGCTTAGAGACCCAGTACTTC
TRBV5-1	NA	TRBJ2-1	few	CASSSQGRISYNEQFF	TGCGCCAGCAGCTCCCAAGGGAGAATCTCCTACAATGAGCAGTTCTTC
TRBV4-3	NA	TRBJ1-5	NA	CASSQENFQPQHF	TGCGCCAGCAGCCAGGAAAATTTTCAGCCCCAGCATTTT
TRBV14	NA	TRBJ2-6	NA	CASSTEGRYGDVLTF	TGTGCCAGCAGCACTGAGGGGAGATATGGTGACGTCCTGACTTTC
TRBV7-3	NA	TRBJ2-3	NA	CASSSMDTQYF	TGTGCCAGCAGTTCGATGGATACGCAGTATTTT
TRBV6-2/TRBV6-3	NA	TRBJ2-1	NA	CASSDRSRDEQFF	TGTGCCAGCAGTGACAGATCTAGAGATGAGCAGTTCTTC
TRBV27	TRBD2	TRBJ2-7	NA	CAGREYEQYF	TGTGCCGGGAGGGAGTACGAGCAGTACTTC
TRBV12-3/TRBV12-4	TRBD2	TRBJ2-7	NA	CASSTSAVHEQYF	TGTGCCAGCAGTACTAGCGCCGTCCACGAGCAGTACTTC
TRBV6-2/TRBV6-3	TRBD1	TRBJ2-7	NA	CASSPHRGPATYEQYF	TGTGCCAGCAGCCCTCACAGGGGGCCGGCAACCTACGAGCAGTACTTC
TRBV4-3	TRBD1	TRBJ1-2	NA	CASRDRVDGYTF	TGCGCCAGCAGGGACAGGGTTGATGGCTACACCTTC
TRBV7-9	TRBD1	TRBJ2-5	NA	CASSATGTSKSQYF	TGTGCCAGCAGCGCGACAGGGACCTCCAAGTCCCAGTACTTC
TRBV20-1	NA	TRBJ2-1	NA	CSARDPDGLPYNVQFF	TGCAGTGCTAGAGATCCGGATGGACTACCCTACAATGTGCAGTTCTTC
TRBV6-5	TRBD2	TRBJ2-1	NA	CASSYSGPLAPDEQFF	TGTGCCAGCAGTTACTCGGGTCCACTAGCGCCGGATGAGCAGTTCTTC
TRBV20-1	NA	TRBJ2-5	NA	CSARDGTEETQYF	TGCAGTGCTAGAGATGGCACAGAAGAGACCCAGTACTTC
TRBV7-9	NA	TRBJ1-2	NA	CASSGRGGSGYTF	TGTGCCAGCAGCGGAAGGGGAGGGTCCGGCTACACCTTC
TRBV29-1	NA	TRBJ2-5	few	CSVEDRGAFQETQYF	TGCAGCGTTGAAGACAGGGGCGCATTCCAAGAGACCCAGTACTTC
TRBV2	NA	TRBJ1-4	NA	CASMGEYATNEKLFF	TGTGCCAGCATGGGGGAATATGCAACTAATGAAAAACTGTTTTTT